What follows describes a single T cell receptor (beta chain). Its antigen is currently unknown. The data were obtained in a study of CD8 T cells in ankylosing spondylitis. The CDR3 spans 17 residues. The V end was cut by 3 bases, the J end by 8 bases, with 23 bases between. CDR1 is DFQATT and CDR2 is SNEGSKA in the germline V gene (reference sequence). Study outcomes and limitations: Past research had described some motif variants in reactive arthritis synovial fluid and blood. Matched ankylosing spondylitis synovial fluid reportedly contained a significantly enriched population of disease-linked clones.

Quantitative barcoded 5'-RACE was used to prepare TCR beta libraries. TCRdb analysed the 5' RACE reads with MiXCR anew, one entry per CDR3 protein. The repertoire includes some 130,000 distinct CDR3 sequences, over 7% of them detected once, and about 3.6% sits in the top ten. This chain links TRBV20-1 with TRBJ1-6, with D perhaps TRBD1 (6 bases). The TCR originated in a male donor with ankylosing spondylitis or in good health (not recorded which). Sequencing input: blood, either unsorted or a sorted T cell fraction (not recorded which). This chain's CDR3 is CSASPFAGTSVYSPLHF. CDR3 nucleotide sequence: TGCAGTGCTAGCCCCTTCGCCGGGACAAGCGTTTATTCACCCCTCCACTTT.